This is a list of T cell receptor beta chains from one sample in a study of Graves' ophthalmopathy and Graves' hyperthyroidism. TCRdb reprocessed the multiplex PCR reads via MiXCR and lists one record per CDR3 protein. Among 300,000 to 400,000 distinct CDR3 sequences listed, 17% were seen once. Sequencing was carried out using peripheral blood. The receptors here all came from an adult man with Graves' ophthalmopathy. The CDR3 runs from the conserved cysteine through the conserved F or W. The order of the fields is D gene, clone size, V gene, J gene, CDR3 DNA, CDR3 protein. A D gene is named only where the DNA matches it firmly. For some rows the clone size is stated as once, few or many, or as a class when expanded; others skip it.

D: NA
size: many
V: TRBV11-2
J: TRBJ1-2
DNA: TGTGCCAGCAGCTTAGATAATCCCAGGCGCTATGGCTACACCTTC
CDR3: CASSLDNPRRYGYTF

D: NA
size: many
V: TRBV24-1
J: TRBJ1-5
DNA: TGTGCCACCAGTAATCAGCCCCAGCATTTT
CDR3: CATSNQPQHF

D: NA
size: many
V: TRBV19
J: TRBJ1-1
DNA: TGTGCCAGTAGTCCCATGGGTGACACTGAAGCTTTCTTT
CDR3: CASSPMGDTEAFF

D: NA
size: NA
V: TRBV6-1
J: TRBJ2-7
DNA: TGTGCCAGCAGTGAAGCGGCAGACTCCTACGAGCAGTACTTC
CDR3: CASSEAADSYEQYF

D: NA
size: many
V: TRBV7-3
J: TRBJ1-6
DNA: TGTGCCAGCAGCCCAAGCGGGAGTCGGGAGTCACCCCTCCACTTT
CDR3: CASSPSGSRESPLHF

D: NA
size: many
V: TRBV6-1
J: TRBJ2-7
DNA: TGTGCCAGCAGTGGAGACCGAATTTACGAGCAGTACTTC
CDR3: CASSGDRIYEQYF

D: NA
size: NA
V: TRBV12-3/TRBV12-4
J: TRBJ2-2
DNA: TGTGCCAGCAGTTTAACCCCCACAGTCCGGGGCGGGGAGCTGTTTTTT
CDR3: CASSLTPTVRGGELFF

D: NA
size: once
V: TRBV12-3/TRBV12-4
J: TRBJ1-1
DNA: TGTGCCAGCAGTTTGTCAGGGACCATGAACACTGAAGCTTTCTTT
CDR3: CASSLSGTMNTEAFF

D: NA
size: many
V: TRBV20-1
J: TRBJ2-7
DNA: TGCAGTGCTAGTCGAGACAGTTCCTACGAGCAGTACTTC
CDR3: CSASRDSSYEQYF

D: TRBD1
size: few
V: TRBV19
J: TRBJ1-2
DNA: TGTGCCAGTAGTTCGGACAGGGTCGACTATGGCTACACCTTC
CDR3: CASSSDRVDYGYTF

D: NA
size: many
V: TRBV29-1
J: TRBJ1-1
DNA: TGCAGCGGACGGGGTCAGGGAGACACTGAAGCTTTCTTT
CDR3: CSGRGQGDTEAFF

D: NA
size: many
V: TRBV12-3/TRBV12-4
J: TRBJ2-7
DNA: TGTGCCAGCAGTTTCTCAGGGCCCTACGAGCAGTACTTC
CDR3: CASSFSGPYEQYF

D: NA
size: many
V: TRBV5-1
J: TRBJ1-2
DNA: TGCGCCAGCAGCGTGGGGACTCTCGCCTATGGCTACACCTTC
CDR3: CASSVGTLAYGYTF

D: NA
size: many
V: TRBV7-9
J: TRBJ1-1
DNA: TGTGCCAGCAGCTTAGTGGCGGGGGCTTTCTTT
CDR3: CASSLVAGAFF

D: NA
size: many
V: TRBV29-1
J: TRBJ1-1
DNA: TGCAGCGGTCAGGGCGTCGCTGAAGCTTTCTTT
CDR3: CSGQGVAEAFF

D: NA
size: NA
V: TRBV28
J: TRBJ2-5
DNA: TGTGCCAGCAGCGCCTGGGAAGGTAAAGAGACCCAGTACTTC
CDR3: CASSAWEGKETQYF

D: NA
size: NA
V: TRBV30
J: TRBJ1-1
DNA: TGTGCCTGCGCCGCGGAGGACGAAGCTTTCTTT
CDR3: CACAAEDEAFF

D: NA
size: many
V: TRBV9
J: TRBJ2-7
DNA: TGTGTCAGCAGCCCCCTGGGGGACGCCTACGAGCAGTACTTC
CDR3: CVSSPLGDAYEQYF

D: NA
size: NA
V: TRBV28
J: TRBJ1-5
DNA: TGTGCCAGCAGTTTTCGGGTCCCCAATCAGCCCCAGCATTTT
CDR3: CASSFRVPNQPQHF

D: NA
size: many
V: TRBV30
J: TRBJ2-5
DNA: TGTGCCTGGGGGGACATCTACCAAGAGACCCAGTACTTC
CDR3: CAWGDIYQETQYF

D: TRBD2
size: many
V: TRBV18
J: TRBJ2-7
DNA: TGTGCCAGCTCACCGACTAGCGGGTACGAGCAGTACTTC
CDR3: CASSPTSGYEQYF

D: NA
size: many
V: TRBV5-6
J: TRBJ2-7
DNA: TGTGCCAGCAGCTTGGAAACTGCCTACGAGCAGTACTTC
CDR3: CASSLETAYEQYF

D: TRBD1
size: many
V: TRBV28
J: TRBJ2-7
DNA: TGTGCCAGCAGTTTATTTGGGACAGCCACTCGGCACTTC
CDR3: CASSLFGTATRHF

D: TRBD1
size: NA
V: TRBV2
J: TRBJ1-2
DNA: TGTGCCAGCAGTGAATATCGGACAGGGGGTGACTATGGCTACACCTTC
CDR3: CASSEYRTGGDYGYTF

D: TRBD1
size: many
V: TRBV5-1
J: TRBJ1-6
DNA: TGCGCCAGCAGCCCGAGGACAGGAAGAAATAATTCACCCCTCCACTTT
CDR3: CASSPRTGRNNSPLHF

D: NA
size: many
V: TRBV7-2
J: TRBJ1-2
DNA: TGTGCCAGCAGATCCCCTGGGCACTATGGCTACACCTTC
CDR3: CASRSPGHYGYTF

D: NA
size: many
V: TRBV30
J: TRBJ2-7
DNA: TGTGCCTGGAGACAGCTCACGAACGAGCAGTACTTC
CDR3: CAWRQLTNEQYF

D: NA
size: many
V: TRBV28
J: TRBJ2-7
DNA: TGTGCCAGCAGTTTTTCGAGTGCAGGCGACGAGCAGTACTTC
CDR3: CASSFSSAGDEQYF

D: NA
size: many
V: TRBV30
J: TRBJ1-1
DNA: TGTGCCTGGAGTGTTGGACAGAGGTGGGTAAAAGCTTTCTTT
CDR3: CAWSVGQRWVKAFF

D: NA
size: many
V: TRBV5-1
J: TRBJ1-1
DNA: TGCGCCAGCGGGCTCGAGGCGAACACTGAAGCTTTCTTT
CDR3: CASGLEANTEAFF

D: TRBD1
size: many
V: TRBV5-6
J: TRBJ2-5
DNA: TGTGCCAGCAGCTTTCGCGGGACAGGGTTCCGAGAGACCCAGTACTTC
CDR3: CASSFRGTGFRETQYF

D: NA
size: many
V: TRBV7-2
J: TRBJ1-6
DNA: TGTGCCAGCAGCTTAGAGTCTGGGGGCCCGGGACCCCTCCACTTT
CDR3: CASSLESGGPGPLHF

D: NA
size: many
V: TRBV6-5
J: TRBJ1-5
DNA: TGTGCCAGCAGGCCGGGGTCCCCCAATCAGCCCCAGCATTTT
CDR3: CASRPGSPNQPQHF

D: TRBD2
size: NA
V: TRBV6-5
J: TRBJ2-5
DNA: TGTGCCAGCTTACTAGCGGGGGGCCAAGAGACCCAGTACTTC
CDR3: CASLLAGGQETQYF

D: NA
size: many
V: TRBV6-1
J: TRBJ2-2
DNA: TGTGCCAGCAGAGCTCCGGGAGTCAGGACCGGGGAGCTGTTTTTT
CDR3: CASRAPGVRTGELFF

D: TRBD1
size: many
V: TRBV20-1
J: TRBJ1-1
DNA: TGCAGTGCTAGAGGCTACGATAACAGGGGTAACACTGAAGCTTTCTTT
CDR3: CSARGYDNRGNTEAFF

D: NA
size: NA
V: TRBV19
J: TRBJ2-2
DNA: TGTGCCAGCAGCACCGCGACGAACACCGGGGAGCTGTCTTTT
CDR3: CASSTATNTGELSF

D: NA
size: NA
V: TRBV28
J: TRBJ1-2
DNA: TGTGCCAGCAGTTGGCCCTACTATGGCTACACCTTC
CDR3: CASSWPYYGYTF

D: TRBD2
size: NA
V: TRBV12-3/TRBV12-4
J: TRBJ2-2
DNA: TGTGCCAGCAGTTTTCCAGTGAGGGCTAGCGGGAGGGCCGCGGCCGGGGAGCTGTTTTTT
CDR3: CASSFPVRASGRAAAGELFF

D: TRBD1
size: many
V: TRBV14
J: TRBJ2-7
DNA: TGTGCCAGCAGCCGCCGGGACAGTACCTACGAGCAGTACTTC
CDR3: CASSRRDSTYEQYF